These T cell receptor beta chains were read from a single sample in a study of shared clonotypes between healthy human individuals. Sequencing was performed with immunoSEQ multiplex PCR; in TCRdb, only in-frame clones are kept and a portion is missing. The sample lists roughly 530,000 clones, 90% to 96% occurring once. The sample was naive CD4+ T cells sorted from blood. The receptors here all came from a woman aged 25 to 39 in good health. CDR3s include the opening cysteine and the closing phenylalanine or tryptophan. A D gene is named only where the DNA matches it firmly. Not all rows give a size; the values are once, few, many and, for expanded clones, a class.

CDR3nt: TGTGCCAGCAGCTTAGGGGTTCTGGATGAAAAACTGTTTTTT
CDR3aa: CASSLGVLDEKLFF
abundance: -
j_gene: TRBJ1-4
v_gene: TRBV7-9
d_gene: -

CDR3nt: TGTGCCAGCAGTTTCCGCCCTCGGGATGAGCAGTTCTTC
CDR3aa: CASSFRPRDEQFF
abundance: -
j_gene: TRBJ2-1
v_gene: TRBV28
d_gene: -

CDR3nt: TGTGCCAGTTATGGCGGGGGGGGCAATCAGCCCCAGCATTTT
CDR3aa: CASYGGGGNQPQHF
abundance: -
j_gene: TRBJ1-5
v_gene: TRBV19
d_gene: -

CDR3nt: TGCGCCAGCAGTGAATCGACACTCTGGGTACTAGCGGACCCGGCCCAGTACTTC
CDR3aa: CASSESTLWVLADPAQYF
abundance: -
j_gene: TRBJ2-5
v_gene: TRBV10-2
d_gene: TRBD2

CDR3nt: TGTGCCAGCAGTGTGGGGGGCAGCGGCGTCTATGGCTACACCTTC
CDR3aa: CASSVGGSGVYGYTF
abundance: once
j_gene: TRBJ1-2
v_gene: TRBV2
d_gene: -

CDR3nt: TGTGCCAGTAGCGCACCCCTCCCATATAGCGGGAGAAGGGGGGAGCAGTTCTTC
CDR3aa: CASSAPLPYSGRRGEQFF
abundance: -
j_gene: TRBJ2-1
v_gene: TRBV19
d_gene: TRBD2

CDR3nt: TGTGCCAGCTCACCGTCGGGAACCACCTACAATGAGCAGTTCTTC
CDR3aa: CASSPSGTTYNEQFF
abundance: -
j_gene: TRBJ2-1
v_gene: TRBV18
d_gene: -

CDR3nt: TGTGCCAGCACATCCGGGACAGGATACAACGGGGAGCTGTTTTTT
CDR3aa: CASTSGTGYNGELFF
abundance: -
j_gene: TRBJ2-2
v_gene: TRBV7-2
d_gene: TRBD1

CDR3nt: TGTGCCATCGGGGAGACAGGGATCTCCTACGAGCAGTACTTC
CDR3aa: CAIGETGISYEQYF
abundance: -
j_gene: TRBJ2-7
v_gene: TRBV10-3
d_gene: TRBD1

CDR3nt: TGTGCCAGTAGTCTAGCGGGGAGCACAGATACGCAGTATTTT
CDR3aa: CASSLAGSTDTQYF
abundance: once
j_gene: TRBJ2-3
v_gene: TRBV19
d_gene: TRBD2

CDR3nt: TGTGCCAGCAGCTTGGGACTCGGGGTGCTATACGAGCAGTACTTC
CDR3aa: CASSLGLGVLYEQYF
abundance: -
j_gene: TRBJ2-7
v_gene: TRBV5-5
d_gene: -

CDR3nt: TGTGCCAGCAGTTTATACAGGGGTTTTCATGGCTACACCTTC
CDR3aa: CASSLYRGFHGYTF
abundance: -
j_gene: TRBJ1-2
v_gene: TRBV28
d_gene: TRBD1

CDR3nt: TGCGCCAGCAGCTTATCAAGCGGGAGGGCCGTCACCGGGGAGCTGTTTTTT
CDR3aa: CASSLSSGRAVTGELFF
abundance: -
j_gene: TRBJ2-2
v_gene: TRBV5-1
d_gene: TRBD2

CDR3nt: TGTGCCAGCAGCCCCCTAGGGAGGGAGGCGACTGAAGCTTTCTTT
CDR3aa: CASSPLGREATEAFF
abundance: -
j_gene: TRBJ1-1
v_gene: TRBV9
d_gene: -

CDR3nt: TGCGCCAGCAGCCTCGTACCGGGACTAGCGGGATCGAATGAGCAGTTCTTC
CDR3aa: CASSLVPGLAGSNEQFF
abundance: -
j_gene: TRBJ2-1
v_gene: TRBV4-1
d_gene: TRBD2

CDR3nt: TGTGCCAGCAGCTTACCTCCGGTGTACGAGCAGTACTTC
CDR3aa: CASSLPPVYEQYF
abundance: -
j_gene: TRBJ2-7
v_gene: TRBV11-2
d_gene: -

CDR3nt: TGCGCCAGCAGCTTGTCAGGACAGAGAAGCACAGATACGCAGTATTTT
CDR3aa: CASSLSGQRSTDTQYF
abundance: -
j_gene: TRBJ2-3
v_gene: TRBV5-1
d_gene: -

CDR3nt: TGTGCCAGCAGTCGGACAGGTAATCAGCCCCAGCATTTT
CDR3aa: CASSRTGNQPQHF
abundance: -
j_gene: TRBJ1-5
v_gene: TRBV6-6
d_gene: TRBD1

CDR3nt: TGCGCCAGCAGCATCCAGGTGGTTACCGGGGAGCTGTTTTTT
CDR3aa: CASSIQVVTGELFF
abundance: -
j_gene: TRBJ2-2
v_gene: TRBV5-1
d_gene: -

CDR3nt: TGTGCCAGCACGCGAGTAACCGGGGAGCTGTTTTTT
CDR3aa: CASTRVTGELFF
abundance: -
j_gene: TRBJ2-2
v_gene: TRBV28
d_gene: -

CDR3nt: TGTGCCAGCAGTGAACTGACAGCGCCCAACTATGGCTACACCTTC
CDR3aa: CASSELTAPNYGYTF
abundance: -
j_gene: TRBJ1-2
v_gene: TRBV6-1
d_gene: -

CDR3nt: TGTGCCAGCAGTTCCGACTTATTCAGTTACGAGCAGTACTTC
CDR3aa: CASSSDLFSYEQYF
abundance: -
j_gene: TRBJ2-7
v_gene: TRBV6-1
d_gene: -

CDR3nt: TGTGCCAGCAGTTTTGAAGGAAGACGGTTCGCAGATACGCAGTATTTT
CDR3aa: CASSFEGRRFADTQYF
abundance: -
j_gene: TRBJ2-3
v_gene: TRBV27
d_gene: -

CDR3nt: TGTGCCAGCAGATCGGACTGGAACACCGGGGAGCTGTTTTTT
CDR3aa: CASRSDWNTGELFF
abundance: -
j_gene: TRBJ2-2
v_gene: TRBV14
d_gene: -

CDR3nt: TGTGCCAGTACCTACAAAGGAGGGTCGGGCTACTACACCTTC
CDR3aa: CASTYKGGSGYYTF
abundance: -
j_gene: TRBJ1-2
v_gene: TRBV19
d_gene: -

CDR3nt: TGTGCCAGCAGTATCCCTGGGCGGGAGGGCGTTTACGAGCAGTACTTC
CDR3aa: CASSIPGREGVYEQYF
abundance: -
j_gene: TRBJ2-7
v_gene: TRBV28
d_gene: TRBD2

CDR3nt: TGTGCCAGCTCACCCCCGGGACAGCTGGACACCATATATTTT
CDR3aa: CASSPPGQLDTIYF
abundance: -
j_gene: TRBJ1-3
v_gene: TRBV18
d_gene: TRBD1

CDR3nt: TGTGCCAGCAGTTTACCTACCGGGACCATAAATGAAAAACTGTTTTTT
CDR3aa: CASSLPTGTINEKLFF
abundance: -
j_gene: TRBJ1-4
v_gene: TRBV27
d_gene: -

CDR3nt: TGTGCCAGCAACGGCGGGATTAACTACAATGAGCAGTTCTTC
CDR3aa: CASNGGINYNEQFF
abundance: -
j_gene: TRBJ2-1
v_gene: TRBV27
d_gene: -

CDR3nt: TGCGCCAGCAGCCAAAGACCGACAGGGGGGCAGCAAACTGAAGCTTTCTTT
CDR3aa: CASSQRPTGGQQTEAFF
abundance: -
j_gene: TRBJ1-1
v_gene: TRBV4-1
d_gene: TRBD1

CDR3nt: TGTGCCAGCAGCCAAGACGCAAGCTACGAGCAGTACTTC
CDR3aa: CASSQDASYEQYF
abundance: -
j_gene: TRBJ2-7
v_gene: TRBV4-2
d_gene: -

CDR3nt: TGTGCCAGCACTAAAAACGCAGGGCCATACGAGCAGTACTTC
CDR3aa: CASTKNAGPYEQYF
abundance: -
j_gene: TRBJ2-7
v_gene: TRBV6-5
d_gene: -

CDR3nt: TGCGCCAGCAGCCGAGGGGAGTACGAGCAGTACTTC
CDR3aa: CASSRGEYEQYF
abundance: -
j_gene: TRBJ2-7
v_gene: TRBV5-1
d_gene: -

CDR3nt: TGTGCCAGCAGTTACCCACGGACAGGGGGTAGCACTGAAGCTTTCTTT
CDR3aa: CASSYPRTGGSTEAFF
abundance: -
j_gene: TRBJ1-1
v_gene: TRBV6-5
d_gene: TRBD1

CDR3nt: TGTGCCAGCTCACGGAGGGGGAACCAAGAGACCCAGTACTTC
CDR3aa: CASSRRGNQETQYF
abundance: -
j_gene: TRBJ2-5
v_gene: TRBV18
d_gene: -

CDR3nt: TGTGCCAGCAGCAAAGTTACAGGCCCGGGGGAGCAGTACTTC
CDR3aa: CASSKVTGPGEQYF
abundance: -
j_gene: TRBJ2-7
v_gene: TRBV21-1
d_gene: -

CDR3nt: TGCAGCGTTCTTCGGGAGTCGTTCGAGCAGTACTTC
CDR3aa: CSVLRESFEQYF
abundance: -
j_gene: TRBJ2-7
v_gene: TRBV29-1
d_gene: -

CDR3nt: TGTGCCATCAGTCCCGGGACAGGGGGCGATGAGCAGTTCTTC
CDR3aa: CAISPGTGGDEQFF
abundance: -
j_gene: TRBJ2-1
v_gene: TRBV10-3
d_gene: TRBD1

CDR3nt: TGTGCCAGCAGCTTAGAGAGCGGGATTCAAGTAAAGCAGTACTTC
CDR3aa: CASSLESGIQVKQYF
abundance: -
j_gene: TRBJ2-7
v_gene: TRBV11-2
d_gene: TRBD2

CDR3nt: TGTGCCAGCTCTCTAAGGACCCCTGGAGAGTCCTACAATGAGCAGTTCTTC
CDR3aa: CASSLRTPGESYNEQFF
abundance: -
j_gene: TRBJ2-1
v_gene: TRBV18
d_gene: -

CDR3nt: TGTGCCAGCAGTGGGACAGGGGGCTACACCGGGGAGCTGTTTTTT
CDR3aa: CASSGTGGYTGELFF
abundance: -
j_gene: TRBJ2-2
v_gene: TRBV2
d_gene: TRBD1